The 29 T cell receptor beta chains in this list originate from one sample, sequenced in a study of OX40 agonist ivuxolimab in advanced cancers. Profiled with immunoSEQ multiplex PCR; TCRdb holds only in-frame clones, not every one. The data show about 82,000 clones, with approximately 85% seen just once and around 2.4% held by the top ten. Sequenced here: CD4+ or CD8+ T cells sorted from blood, sampled in a trial of the OX40 agonist ivuxolimab. The source is an adult with an advanced solid tumor such as melanoma, head and neck, liver or kidney cancer.

The rearrangement links TRBV6-6 to TRBJ1-1; no definite D call. V shed 6 bases and J shed 3 bases, with 14 bases lying between them. CDR1 MNHNY and CDR2 SVGAGI come from the germline V gene (reference sequence). CDR3 size: 14 residues. The CDR3 nucleotides read TGTGCCAGCAGCGACCGGAAGGGTCACACTGAAGCTTTCTTT. This sequence encodes CASSDRKGHTEAFF.

The V call is TRBV9, the J call TRBJ2-5; 7 nucleotides agree with TRBD1. This CDR3 has 15 residues. Germline-derived CDR1 and CDR2 are SGDLS and YYNGEE. V was clipped by 0 bases and J by 4 bases; unmatched bases: 6. The chain's CDR3 is CASSVGQGVGETQYF. Written as DNA, the CDR3 is TGTGCCAGCAGCGTAGGACAGGGCGTGGGAGAGACCCAGTACTTC.

The chain is built from TRBV27 and TRBJ2-7; 8 bases align to TRBD2. The germline V gene has CDR1 MNHEY and CDR2 SMNVEV (reference sequence). The CDR3 spans 13 residues. Trimming removed 5 bases from V and 6 bases from J; junction bases left unmatched: 6. CDR3 sequence: CASSRGTSREQYF. The CDR3 bases are TGTGCCAGCAGTCGCGGGACTAGTCGCGAGCAGTACTTC.

This chain links TRBV19 with TRBJ1-5, with a tentative D call TRBD1 (6 bases). The CDR3 is 14 residues long. Germline CDR1 and CDR2: LNHDA and SQIVND (reference sequence). V lost 3 bases to trimming and J lost 6 bases, with 12 bases between them. The CDR3 bases are TGTGCCAGTAGTATGCGCCAGGGGAGTCAGCCCCAGCATTTT. Encoded protein: CASSMRQGSQPQHF.

With regard to this clone: Relative to the germline gene, one junction end is altered; a read error may explain this. The chain recombines TRBV25-1 with TRBJ1-4; D may be TRBD1 (6 bases). Germline loops: CDR1 MGHDK, CDR2 SYGVNS. The CDR3 runs 11 residues. CDR3 in amino acids: CASSGGGTPSF. The CDR3 DNA follows: TGTGCCAGCAGCGGGGGGGGCACACCATCCTTT. Variable domain in full (rest from reference TRBV25-1 and TRBJ1-4): EADIYQTPRYLVIGTGKKITLECSQTMGHDKMYWYQQDPGMELHLIHYSYGVNSTEKGDLSSESTVSRIRTEHFPLTLESARPSHTSQYLCASSGGGTPSFGSGTQLSVL.

The J gene is TRBJ2-5, the V gene TRBV27; unclear D gene. With 4 bases removed from V and 5 bases from J, the gap between germline ends came to 14 bases. The CDR3 extends over 14 amino acids. Germline values: CDR1 MNHEY, CDR2 SMNVEV (reference sequence). Here the CDR3 reads CASSSAKVGETQYF. The CDR3 region has the DNA TGTGCCAGCAGTTCCGCGAAGGTGGGGGAGACCCAGTACTTC.

This chain connects TRBV4-2 to TRBJ1-2; 9 bases align to TRBD1. Germline CDR1 and CDR2: LGHNA and YNFKEQ. J was trimmed by 5 bases and V by 5 bases; bases with no gene match: 9. The CDR3 totals 15 residues. The CDR3 nucleotides read TGTGCCAGCAGCATGGGACAGGGCGGAAGTTATGGCTACACCTTC. As protein: CASSMGQGGSYGYTF.

This chain uses TRBV5-1 with TRBJ1-2; possible D gene TRBD1, 5 bases. CDR1 and CDR2 (germline): SGHRS, YFSETQ. V lost 1 base, J lost 8 bases, and 9 bases lay in between. The CDR3 spans 12 residues. CDR3 coding DNA: TGCGCCAGCAGCTTGTTCAGGGACGGCTACACCTTC. Its translation is CASSLFRDGYTF. The variable domain in full, completed from reference TRBV5-1 and TRBJ1-2, reads KAGVTQTPRYLIKTRGQQVTLSCSPISGHRSVSWYQQTPGQGLQFLFEYFSETQRNKGNFPGRFSGRQFSNSRSEMNVSTLELGDSALYLCASSLFRDGYTFGSGTRLTVV.

The chain has TRBV19 and TRBJ1-2; 8 nucleotides agree with TRBD1. Germline V lookup: CDR1 LNHDA, CDR2 SQIVND (reference sequence). Trimming took 6 bases from V and 5 from J; bases not matched to a gene: 8. CDR3 length: 14 residues. The chain's CDR3 is CASRRTGLGYGYTF. The CDR3 DNA follows: TGTGCCAGTAGACGGACAGGGTTAGGATATGGCTACACCTTC.

The V gene is TRBV11-2, the J gene TRBJ2-1, with 8 bases fitting TRBD1. The CDR3 covers 15 residues. Germline lookup yields CDR1 SGHAT and CDR2 FQNNGV. The J segment lost 3 bases and the V segment lost 5 bases, leaving 6 bases of the junction unmatched. As DNA, the CDR3 is TGTGCCAGCAGCCGGACAGGGAATGGCTACAATGAGCAGTTCTTC. Its translation is CASSRTGNGYNEQFF.

This clone has just a few counts. J is TRBJ1-6 and V is TRBV4-2, with a possible D match to TRBD1 (5 bases). Germline-derived CDR1 and CDR2 are LGHNA and YNFKEQ. The CDR3 length is 16 residues. The V end was cut by 0 bases, the J end by 9 bases, with 15 bases between. The CDR3 DNA reads as TGTGCCAGCAGCCAAGAGGGCCAGGGACTTCTTTCACCCCTCCACTTT. Translated, it gives CASSQEGQGLLSPLHF.

The chain carries TRBV5-1 and TRBJ2-1, with TRBD1 identical over 10 bases. The CDR3 is 15 amino acids. Per the germline V gene, CDR1 is SGHRS and CDR2 is YFSETQ. Trimming at V came to 3 bases and at J to 7 bases, leaving 7 bases not matched to a gene. CDR3 sequence reads: CASSSRDRGVNEQFF. CDR3 bases: TGCGCCAGCAGCTCCCGGGACAGGGGCGTAAATGAGCAGTTCTTC. The variable domain in full, completed from reference TRBV5-1 and TRBJ2-1, reads KAGVTQTPRYLIKTRGQQVTLSCSPISGHRSVSWYQQTPGQGLQFLFEYFSETQRNKGNFPGRFSGRQFSNSRSEMNVSTLELGDSALYLCASSSRDRGVNEQFFGPGTRLTVL.

V gene TRBV7-2 combines with J gene TRBJ2-3; D may match TRBD1 or TRBD2 (5 bases each). V lost 2 bases and J lost 10, with 13 bases in between. Germline CDR1 reads SGHTA; CDR2 reads FQGNSA. The CDR3 totals 13 residues. The CDR3 nucleotides read TGTGCCAGCAGCTTACCGTCGCGAGGGGCGCAGTATTTT. Its protein product is CASSLPSRGAQYF.

To note about this clone: Other DNA variants within this sample encode the same CDR3. This chain connects TRBV9 to TRBJ1-2; the D gene is possibly TRBD1 (6 bases). Germline V gene data show CDR1 as SGDLS and CDR2 as YYNGEE. V was clipped by 2 bases and J by 7 bases, with 9 bases between them. This CDR3 comprises 12 residues. CDR3 protein: CASSVGGGGYTF. The DNA of the CDR3 is TGTGCCAGCAGCGTGGGAGGGGGTGGCTACACCTTC. Complete variable domain (other parts from reference TRBV9 and TRBJ1-2): DSGVTQTPKHLITATGQRVTLRCSPRSGDLSVYWYQQSLDQGLQFLIQYYNGEERAKGNILERFSAQQFPDLHSELNLSSLELGDSALYFCASSVGGGGYTFGSGTRLTVV.

V and J are TRBV9 and TRBJ1-3, with D unresolved. Per the germline V gene, CDR1 is SGDLS and CDR2 is YYNGEE. With 0 bases removed from V and 0 bases from J, the gap between germline ends came to 10 bases. This CDR3 is built from 16 residues. The chain's CDR3 is CASSVGVGSSGNTIYF. The CDR3 nucleotides are TGTGCCAGCAGCGTAGGGGTAGGGAGCTCTGGAAACACCATATATTTT.

The chain recombines TRBV25-1 with TRBJ1-3, with unresolved D. Trimming pared 6 bases from V and 0 bases from J, leaving 9 bases between. The CDR3 is 14 residues long. Germline V gives CDR1 MGHDK, CDR2 SYGVNS. CDR3 sequence reads: CASSPGSSGNTIYF. CDR3 DNA: TGTGCCAGCAGCCCGGGAAGCTCTGGAAACACCATATATTTT.

CDR3 coding DNA: TGCGCCAGCAGCTTGCCGACAGGGGGCACTGAAGCTTTCTTT. Amino acid sequence: CASSLPTGGTEAFF. This chain links TRBV5-1 with TRBJ1-1; 9 positions agree with TRBD1. In germline, CDR1 is SGHRS, CDR2 YFSETQ. The CDR3 covers 14 residues. V lost 1 base and J lost 4; bases outside the gene matches: 2. The variable domain in full, with the rest retrieved from reference TRBV5-1 and TRBJ1-1, is KAGVTQTPRYLIKTRGQQVTLSCSPISGHRSVSWYQQTPGQGLQFLFEYFSETQRNKGNFPGRFSGRQFSNSRSEMNVSTLELGDSALYLCASSLPTGGTEAFFGQGTRLTVV.

The chain recombines TRBV5-1 with TRBJ2-1; 10 nucleotides line up with TRBD1. The CDR3 is made up of 16 amino acids. Germline assignment: CDR1 SGHRS and CDR2 YFSETQ. J was trimmed by 7 bases and V by 6 bases; bases with no gene match: 13. The CDR3, as DNA: TGCGCCAGCACCCATGAGCCGGGACAGGGGTGGAATGAGCAGTTCTTC. It yields the protein CASTHEPGQGWNEQFF.

This chain connects TRBV5-4 to TRBJ2-1; D uncertain. The germline V and J ends were trimmed by 3 bases and 3 bases, with 10 bases remaining between them. The germline gives CDR1 SGHNT, CDR2 YYREEE (reference sequence). This CDR3 has 14 amino acids. The CDR3 is CASSSLGYYNEQFF. DNA for the CDR3: TGTGCCAGCAGCTCGTTGGGATACTACAATGAGCAGTTCTTC.

This clone was recorded only once. The chain carries TRBV4-1 and TRBJ2-7; 9 nucleotides align to TRBD1. Losses at the gene ends were 3 bases for V and 3 bases for J; bases not matched to a gene: 3. The germline CDR1 and CDR2 sequences are MGHRA and YSYEKL. The CDR3 has 14 residues. CDR3 in amino acids: CASSHGTGFYEQYF. Here the CDR3 DNA reads TGCGCCAGCAGCCATGGGACAGGGTTCTACGAGCAGTACTTC.

V gene TRBV5-1 combines with J gene TRBJ2-5, with D possibly called TRBD1 or TRBD2 (6 bases each). Per germline, CDR1 SGHRS and CDR2 YFSETQ. This CDR3 region has 15 residues. The V end was cut by 4 bases, the J end by 6 bases, with 19 bases between. CDR3 protein: CASSPGGTGQKTQYF. DNA for the CDR3: TGCGCCAGCAGCCCCGGGGGTACAGGGCAAAAGACCCAGTACTTC. Based on the CDR3 plus reference TRBV5-1 and TRBJ2-5, the full variable domain is KAGVTQTPRYLIKTRGQQVTLSCSPISGHRSVSWYQQTPGQGLQFLFEYFSETQRNKGNFPGRFSGRQFSNSRSEMNVSTLELGDSALYLCASSPGGTGQKTQYFGPGTRLLVL.

The V and J genes are TRBV5-5 and TRBJ1-1; TRBD1 matches at 9 bases. The CDR3 sequence is 14 residues long. Germline assignment: CDR1 SGHKS and CDR2 YYEKEE (reference sequence). V lost 4 bases to trimming and J lost 10 bases; unmatched junction nucleotides: 11. CDR3 coding DNA: TGTGCCAGCAGCGAGGACAGGGGAAGATTGGGAGCTTTCTTT. Amino acids: CASSEDRGRLGAFF. The whole variable domain, remainder taken from reference TRBV5-5 and TRBJ1-1, is DAGVTQSPTHLIKTRGQQVTLRCSPISGHKSVSWYQQVLGQGPQFIFQYYEKEERGRGNFPDRFSARQFPNYSSELNVNALLLGDSALYLCASSEDRGRLGAFFGQGTRLTVV.

The chain links TRBV7-8 to TRBJ2-2, with D uncertain. The CDR3 is 13 amino acids. The V gene lost 2 bases and the J gene lost 3 bases, with 4 bases spanning the gap. CDR1 is SGHVS and CDR2 is FQNEAQ in the germline V gene. CDR3 bases: TGTGCCAGCAGCTTACAGGACACCGGGGAGCTGTTTTTT. It yields the protein CASSLQDTGELFF.

The rearrangement joins TRBV30 to TRBJ2-2, with 8 bases matching TRBD1. The CDR3 has 15 amino acids. V lost 5 bases to trimming and J lost 7 bases; unmatched junction nucleotides: 12. Germline V CDR1 and CDR2: GTSNPN, SVGIG (reference sequence). CDR3 loop: CAWQGTGGYGGELFF. The CDR3 DNA sequence: TGTGCCTGGCAAGGAACAGGGGGATATGGCGGGGAGCTGTTTTTT.

CDR3 nucleotides: TGTGCCAGCAGCTCAGAACAGGGGGCGGCTGAAAAACTGTTTTTT. Translating it yields CASSSEQGAAEKLFF. The V and J genes are TRBV5-4 and TRBJ1-4, with TRBD1 identical over 9 bases. V shed 3 bases and J 7 bases; nucleotides not matched to a gene: 7. The CDR3 has 15 amino acids. CDR1 SGHNT and CDR2 YYREEE come from the germline V gene (reference sequence).

This rearrangement joins TRBV7-9 to TRBJ2-1; either TRBD1 or TRBD2 may supply D (5 bases each). This CDR3 has 15 amino acids. CDR1 is SEHNR and CDR2 is FQNEAQ in the germline V gene (reference sequence). Trimming pared 3 bases from V and 8 bases from J, leaving 17 bases between. In DNA form, the CDR3 reads TGTGCCAGCAGCTTTGGGGGTTTGGGATTAGATGAGCAGTTCTTC. This encodes CASSFGGLGLDEQFF. The full variable domain, rest sourced from reference TRBV7-9 and TRBJ2-1, is DTGVSQNPRHKITKRGQNVTFRCDPISEHNRLYWYRQTLGQGPEFLTYFQNEAQLEKSRLLSDRFSAERPKGSFSTLEIQRTEQGDSAMYLCASSFGGLGLDEQFFGPGTRLTVL.

The CDR3 nucleotides are TGTGCCAGCAGCGAACCGGGAGCGAACTATGGCTACACCTTC. Its protein product is CASSEPGANYGYTF. This chain joins TRBV5-4 and TRBJ1-2; no reliable D call. Germline V gene sequence: CDR1 SGHNT, CDR2 YYREEE (reference sequence). This CDR3 spans 14 amino acids. Trimming shortened V by 4 bases and J by 2 bases, and 12 bases separated the two germline ends.

V is TRBV6-5 and J is TRBJ1-2, with TRBD1 matching over 11 bases. This CDR3 is 14 amino acids long. V was clipped by 5 bases and J by 8 bases; unmatched bases: 7. The germline CDR1 and CDR2 sequences are MNHEY and SVGAGI. Here the CDR3 DNA reads TGTGCCAGCAGTCAAGGACAGGGGGCTTCGGGCTACACCTTC. Translating gives CASSQGQGASGYTF.

This clone was recorded a few times. The chain links TRBV4-3 to TRBJ1-4; TRBD1 matches 7 bases. V lost 0 bases and J lost 7; bases outside the gene matches: 5. This CDR3 comprises 15 residues. Germline V lookup: CDR1 LGHNA, CDR2 YSLEER. The CDR3 loop is CASSQENRGIEKLFF. CDR3 nucleotide sequence: TGCGCCAGCAGCCAAGAAAACAGGGGAATTGAAAAACTGTTTTTT.